This is a list of T cell receptor beta chains from one sample in a study of PD-1 blockade in classical Hodgkin lymphoma. Method: immunoSEQ multiplex PCR; TCRdb's copy keeps in-frame clones and lacks some. The sample lists 100,000 or so clones; around 89% were seen once. The sequencing used peripheral blood mononuclear cells (PBMCs), collected before the second cycle of nivolumab. These receptors were collected from a human donor with classical Hodgkin lymphoma. Both conserved end residues are part of each CDR3. D genes are given only for firm matches. Size tells how often a clone was seen (once, few, many) or the class of an expanded clone, and some rows leave it out.

clone_size	d_call	v_call	j_call	cdr3_length	cdr3_aa	cdr3_nt
NA	TRBD1	TRBV6-4	TRBJ1-6	13	CASSRQGGLTLHF	TGTGCCAGCAGCCGACAGGGGGGGCTCACCCTCCACTTT
NA	TRBD1	TRBV5-6	TRBJ2-7	17	CASSLRGLRQLSYEQYF	TGTGCCAGCAGCTTGAGGGGGCTCCGGCAGCTTTCCTACGAGCAGTACTTC
NA	NA	TRBV5-4	TRBJ2-7	13	CASSLAFSYEQYF	TGTGCCAGCAGCTTGGCGTTCTCCTACGAGCAGTACTTC
NA	NA	TRBV28	TRBJ2-3	13	CASSLTPRDTQYF	TGTGCCAGCAGTTTGACCCCAAGGGATACGCAGTATTTT
few	TRBD1	TRBV7-9	TRBJ1-1	15	CASSLAGDRGDEAFF	TGTGCCAGCAGCTTAGCGGGGGACAGGGGCGATGAAGCTTTCTTT
NA	NA	TRBV9	TRBJ2-1	14	CASSVVSGVGEQFF	TGTGCCAGCAGCGTAGTGTCGGGAGTGGGTGAGCAGTTCTTC
NA	NA	TRBV6-6	TRBJ1-5	16	CASNGPGQDFNQPQHF	TGTGCCAGCAACGGTCCAGGGCAGGACTTCAATCAGCCCCAGCATTTT
NA	NA	TRBV19	TRBJ2-1	14	CASRLGGARNEQFF	TGTGCCAGTAGGCTAGGGGGGGCCCGGAATGAGCAGTTCTTC
NA	TRBD1	TRBV4-2	TRBJ1-3	16	CASSRDRGGSGNTIYF	TGTGCCAGCAGCCGGGACAGGGGTGGGTCTGGAAACACCATATATTTT
NA	NA	TRBV9	TRBJ2-1	15	CASMWGASSYNEQFF	TGTGCCAGCATGTGGGGGGCGTCCTCCTACAATGAGCAGTTCTTC
NA	TRBD2	TRBV5-1	TRBJ2-2	16	CASSYGLATNTGELFF	TGCGCCAGCAGCTATGGACTAGCGACGAACACCGGGGAGCTGTTTTTT